This T cell receptor (beta chain) appears in the sequencing data of a study of sequential checkpoint blockade in melanoma. Study details: First-line arms were nivolumab then ipilimumab, or the reverse, randomized 1:1.

Per the germline V gene, CDR1 is SGHTA and CDR2 is FQGTGA. J lost 2 bases, V lost 2 bases, and 3 bases had no gene match. The CDR3 is 15 amino acids. Treatment meaning: randomized to nivolumab then ipilimumab (arm A) or the reverse (arm B). Clones were read by immunoSEQ multiplex PCR, and TCRdb kept only the in-frame ones, dropping some. The sample includes 5,000 to 5,500 clones, almost 80% of them seen just once. The V gene is TRBV7-3, the J gene TRBJ2-7, with TRBD2 matching 10 bases. The clonotype was recovered from a human donor with melanoma. The material sequenced was CD8+ T cells sorted from blood (inferred from file names), taken from a patient given nivolumab and ipilimumab in sequence. The CDR3 sequence: CASSLGLADTYEQYF. CDR3 nucleotides: TGTGCCAGCAGCTTAGGACTAGCGGATACCTACGAGCAGTACTTC.